Here is one T cell receptor beta chain with its context. This sample was taken from a study of blood T cell repertoires in COVID-19. As for the study in general: Samples representing acute and convalescent COVID-19 were sourced from the United States, Italy and Spain.

In the original workflow: From reference gene primer amplification, estimates of nucleated cell counts were derived. Clones were read by immunoSEQ multiplex PCR, and TCRdb kept only the in-frame ones, dropping some. Clone size and the V and J calls come from that table; the DNA yielded D and trimming. Counted here are under 100,000 clones, 89% occurring once; the ten biggest clones make up more than 4.5%. The CDR3 consists of 14 residues. The V gene lost 7 bases and the J gene lost 0 bases, with 12 bases spanning the gap. The germline V gene has CDR1 MNHNY and CDR2 SVGAGI (reference sequence). Sequencing was done on a sample of peripheral blood. V and J are TRBV6-6 and TRBJ1-1; D call uncertain. The TCR was taken from a man aged 60 to 69 with COVID-19, enrolled during active disease. The DNA for the CDR3 is TGTGCCAGCATCCCAGACGGAGTGAACACTGAAGCTTTCTTT. Translation gives CASIPDGVNTEAFF.